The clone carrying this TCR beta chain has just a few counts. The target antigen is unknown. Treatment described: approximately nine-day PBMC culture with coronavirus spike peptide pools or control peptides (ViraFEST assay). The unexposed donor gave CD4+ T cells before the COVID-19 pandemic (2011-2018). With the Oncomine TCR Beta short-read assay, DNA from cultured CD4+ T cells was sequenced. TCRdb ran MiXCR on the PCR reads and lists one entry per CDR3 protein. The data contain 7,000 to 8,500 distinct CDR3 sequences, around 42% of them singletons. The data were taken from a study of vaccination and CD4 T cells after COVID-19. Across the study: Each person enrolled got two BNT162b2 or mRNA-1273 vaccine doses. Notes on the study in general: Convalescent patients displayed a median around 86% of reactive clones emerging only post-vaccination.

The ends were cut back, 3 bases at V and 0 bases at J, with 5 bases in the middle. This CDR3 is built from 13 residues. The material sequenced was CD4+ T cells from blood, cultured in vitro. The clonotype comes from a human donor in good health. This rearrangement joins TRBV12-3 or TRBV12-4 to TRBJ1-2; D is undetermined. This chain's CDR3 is CASSFGANYGYTF. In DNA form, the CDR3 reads TGTGCCAGCAGTTTCGGGGCTAACTATGGCTACACCTTC.